Listed below are T cell receptor beta chains from one sample, sequenced in a study of cytomegalovirus exposure and HLA in healthy donors. Sequenced by immunoSEQ multiplex PCR; TCRdb stores in-frame clones only, minus some. The sample lists fewer than 250,000 clones, around four fifths occurring once. Source material: PBMCs. These receptors were taken from a woman between 50 and 59 years old in good health and CMV-seropositive. CDR3s include the opening cysteine and the closing phenylalanine or tryptophan. D genes are given only for firm matches. Rows may omit the clone size; those that give it use once, few, many or a size class.

>TRBD1|TRBV10-3|NA|TRBJ2-7
TGTGCCATCAGTGAGTCCCCAGGGGGCTCCTACGAGCAGTACTTC
CAISESPGGSYEQYF
>TRBD2|TRBV9|NA|TRBJ2-7
TGTGCCAGCAGCGTCGGCGCGGGGGCCTACGAGCAGTACTTC
CASSVGAGAYEQYF
>NA|TRBV9|NA|TRBJ1-2
TGTGCCAGCAGCATAGGACAGCGACCCTATGGCTACACCTTC
CASSIGQRPYGYTF
>TRBD1|TRBV7-8|once|TRBJ1-6
TGTGCCAGCAGCCAGGACAGGTCGGATTCACCCCTCCACTTT
CASSQDRSDSPLHF
>NA|TRBV7-2|NA|TRBJ2-6
TGTGCCAGCATCCCCGGGTCTGGGGCCAACGTCCTGACTTTC
CASIPGSGANVLTF
>TRBD2|TRBV5-1|NA|TRBJ2-5
TGCGCCAGCAGCGGAGGGACTAGGGAAGAGACCCAGTACTTC
CASSGGTREETQYF
>TRBD2|TRBV29-1|NA|TRBJ2-1
TGCAGCGGTATATCCGGGACTAGCGTCTCCAATGAGCAGTTCTTC
CSGISGTSVSNEQFF
>NA|TRBV5-1|NA|TRBJ1-6
TGCGCCAGCAGCTTGGAGGTCATTACAACGGGTTCACCCCTCCACTTT
CASSLEVITTGSPLHF
>TRBD2|TRBV7-9|NA|TRBJ2-1
TGTGCCAGCAGCTCGCAACGGGGGGTTTACAATGAGCAGTTCTTC
CASSSQRGVYNEQFF
>TRBD1|TRBV19|NA|TRBJ1-2
TGTGCCAGTACCTACGACAGGGGGCTGTTCGGCTACACCTTC
CASTYDRGLFGYTF
>NA|TRBV27|NA|TRBJ1-1
TGTGCCAGCAGTTTATACCGGGAGTTGAACACTGAAGCTTTCTTT
CASSLYRELNTEAFF
>TRBD2|TRBV11-2|NA|TRBJ2-5
TGTGCCAGCAGCCTAAACTCGGGGACTAGCGGGGGGGAGACCCAGTACTTC
CASSLNSGTSGGETQYF
>NA|TRBV6-1|NA|TRBJ2-5
TGTGCCAGCAGTTTAACAGGGGAGACCCAGTACTTC
CASSLTGETQYF
>TRBD1|TRBV5-1|NA|TRBJ2-4
TGCGCCAGCAGCTTCCGCCCGGGACAGGGGGCGCAGAACATTCAGTACTTC
CASSFRPGQGAQNIQYF
>TRBD2|TRBV4-3|NA|TRBJ2-7
TGCGCCAGCAGCCAAGTCACTAGCGCGTACGAGCAGTACTTC
CASSQVTSAYEQYF
>NA|TRBV27|NA|TRBJ2-3
TGTGCCAGCAGTCCAGACACAGATACGCAGTATTTT
CASSPDTDTQYF
>TRBD2|TRBV7-2|NA|TRBJ2-2
TGTGCCAGCAGCTTCCGGCGGGGGGGCCTCACCGGGGAGCTGTTTTTT
CASSFRRGGLTGELFF
>TRBD1|TRBV6-6|NA|TRBJ2-7
TGTGCCAGCTCTACGGTAGGGACAGAAGACTACGAGCAGTACTTC
CASSTVGTEDYEQYF
>TRBD1|TRBV6-1|NA|TRBJ1-2
TGTGCCAGCAGTCCTATGACAGGGGGCTCCTATGGCTACACCTTC
CASSPMTGGSYGYTF
>TRBD2|TRBV11-3|NA|TRBJ2-1
TGTGCCAGCAGCCCCGGGACTTTGGGACTAGGGGCTCACAATGAGCAGTTCTTC
CASSPGTLGLGAHNEQFF
>TRBD2|TRBV4-1|once|TRBJ2-5
TGCGCCAGCAGCCTGGGCCTCAGCGGGGGGGCGGAGACCCAGTACTTC
CASSLGLSGGAETQYF
>NA|TRBV7-8|NA|TRBJ2-6
TGTGCCAGCAGCTTAGGAATCGGGGGGCGGTCTGGGGCCAACGTCCTGACTTTC
CASSLGIGGRSGANVLTF
>NA|TRBV7-9|once|TRBJ1-1
TGTGCCAGCAGGTTGACAGAGAACACTGAAGCTTTCTTT
CASRLTENTEAFF
>TRBD2|TRBV5-1|NA|TRBJ2-7
TGCGCCAGCAGCTTGGCTCCGTCGGGGGGATCCTACGAGCAGTACTTC
CASSLAPSGGSYEQYF
>NA|TRBV2|NA|TRBJ1-4
TGTGCCAGCAGTGAAGGTTGGGGCGCAACTAATGAAAAACTGTTTTTT
CASSEGWGATNEKLFF
>NA|TRBV28|NA|TRBJ1-5
TGTGCCAGCAGGCGACAGTTTGGCGCGAATCAGCCCCAGCATTTT
CASRRQFGANQPQHF
>NA|TRBV6-5|NA|TRBJ1-6
TGTGCCAGCAGTTACTCCTCCCTAAATTCACCCCTCCACTTT
CASSYSSLNSPLHF
>TRBD1|TRBV27|NA|TRBJ1-2
TGTGCCAGCAGTGTTTCTTACCGTGTTGCAGGGGGCATTGGCTACACCTTC
CASSVSYRVAGGIGYTF
>NA|TRBV7-3|large|TRBJ2-1
TGTGCCAGCAGCTTTGGTTACGGCGCAGGTGAGCAGTTCTTC
CASSFGYGAGEQFF
>NA|TRBV7-9|NA|TRBJ2-7
TGTGCCAGCAGTCCCTCTATATCCGGGACATCCTCCTACGAGCAGTACTTC
CASSPSISGTSSYEQYF
>TRBD2|TRBV2|once|TRBJ2-1
TGTGCCAGCACCGGGACTAGCGGGGGCTCCAAGTTCTTC
CASTGTSGGSKFF
>TRBD2|TRBV7-2|few|TRBJ2-5
TGTGCCAGCAGCTTATCATCGGGGGGTGGTGGGGAGACCCAGTACTTC
CASSLSSGGGGETQYF
>TRBD2|TRBV5-4|NA|TRBJ2-1
TGTGCCAGCAGCTTGGACGGCGGGGGGGCCCACAATGAGCAGTTCTTC
CASSLDGGGAHNEQFF
>NA|TRBV19|NA|TRBJ1-5
TGTGCCAGTAGTAATCGCCCGGAGGCCGGCCAGCCCCAGCATTTT
CASSNRPEAGQPQHF
>TRBD1|TRBV19|NA|TRBJ2-3
TGTGCCAGTAGTGACAGGGTTAGCACAGATACGCAGTATTTT
CASSDRVSTDTQYF
>TRBD2|TRBV5-1|NA|TRBJ2-7
TGCGCCAGCAGCTCCCCCGATCGGGGGGCCTACGAGCAGTACTTC
CASSSPDRGAYEQYF
>NA|TRBV19|NA|TRBJ1-5
TGTGCCAGTAGTACCCGGACAGATAGCAATCAGCCCCAGCATTTT
CASSTRTDSNQPQHF
>NA|TRBV27|NA|TRBJ1-1
TGTGCCAGCAGAGAGTGGAACACTGAAGCTTTCTTT
CASREWNTEAFF
>NA|TRBV4-2|NA|TRBJ2-7
TGTGCCAGCAGCCAAGAGGGAAGCGGAAGCTCCTACGAGCAGTACTTC
CASSQEGSGSSYEQYF
>TRBD1|TRBV19|NA|TRBJ1-1
TGTGCCAGTAGAAGGACAGGGGGCGGTGAAGCTTTCTTT
CASRRTGGGEAFF
>TRBD2|TRBV4-2|NA|TRBJ2-1
TGTGCCAGCAGCCAAAGACTAGCGGGGGTCGGCAATGAGCAGTTCTTC
CASSQRLAGVGNEQFF
>TRBD1|TRBV18|NA|TRBJ2-1
TGTGCCAGCTCACTGGACAGGGATGAGCAGTTCTTC
CASSLDRDEQFF
>TRBD2|TRBV18|NA|TRBJ2-1
TGTGCCAGCTCACCATCACTGGCGGGGGGCCTTGAGCAGTTCTTC
CASSPSLAGGLEQFF
>TRBD1|TRBV5-1|few|TRBJ1-1
TGCGCCAGCAGCGAACAGGGGGCCTACACTGAAGCTTTCTTT
CASSEQGAYTEAFF
>NA|TRBV7-2|NA|TRBJ2-5
TGTGCCAGCAGGCCCCTCGGTGAGCAAGAGACCCAGTACTTC
CASRPLGEQETQYF